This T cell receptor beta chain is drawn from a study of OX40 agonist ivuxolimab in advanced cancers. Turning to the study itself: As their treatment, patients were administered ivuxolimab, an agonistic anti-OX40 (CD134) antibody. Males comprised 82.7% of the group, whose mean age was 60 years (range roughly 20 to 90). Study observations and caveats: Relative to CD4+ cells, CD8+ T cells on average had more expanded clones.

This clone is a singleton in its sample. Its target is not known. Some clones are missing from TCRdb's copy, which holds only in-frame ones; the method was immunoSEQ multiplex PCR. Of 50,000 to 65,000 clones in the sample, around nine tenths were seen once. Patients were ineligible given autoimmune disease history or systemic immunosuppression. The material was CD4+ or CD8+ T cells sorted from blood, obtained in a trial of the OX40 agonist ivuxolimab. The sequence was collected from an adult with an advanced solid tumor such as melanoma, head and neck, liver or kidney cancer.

The CDR3 DNA is TGCAGCGTTGGATCGGGGCCCGGGGAGCTGTTTTTT. Its protein is CSVGSGPGELFF. The rearrangement links TRBV29-1 to TRBJ2-2, with D tentatively TRBD1 or TRBD2 (5 bases each). Germline V gene data show CDR1 as SQVTM and CDR2 as ANQGSEA. The ends were cut back, 4 bases at V and 6 bases at J, with 9 bases in the middle. This CDR3 has 12 amino acids.